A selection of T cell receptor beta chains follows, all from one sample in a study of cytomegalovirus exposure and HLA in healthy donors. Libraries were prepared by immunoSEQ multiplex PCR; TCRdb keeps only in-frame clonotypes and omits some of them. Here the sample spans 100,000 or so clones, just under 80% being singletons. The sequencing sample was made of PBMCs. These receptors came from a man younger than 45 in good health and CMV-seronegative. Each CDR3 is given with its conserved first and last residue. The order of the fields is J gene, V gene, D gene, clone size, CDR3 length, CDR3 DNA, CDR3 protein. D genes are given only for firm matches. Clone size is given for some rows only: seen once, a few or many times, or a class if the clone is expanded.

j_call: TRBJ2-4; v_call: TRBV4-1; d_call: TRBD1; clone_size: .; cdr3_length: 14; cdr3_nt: TGCGCCAGCAGCCCGACAGGGGGAAGAAACATTCAGTACTTC; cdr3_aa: CASSPTGGRNIQYF
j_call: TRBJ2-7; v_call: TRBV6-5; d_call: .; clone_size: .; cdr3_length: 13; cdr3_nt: TGTGCCAGCAGACTAACCCCACGGGTCGAGCAGTACTTC; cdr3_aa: CASRLTPRVEQYF
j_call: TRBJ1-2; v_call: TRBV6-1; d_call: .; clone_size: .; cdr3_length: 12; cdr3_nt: TGTGCCAGCAGTGAAACTCGGGGTGGGTACACCTTC; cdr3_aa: CASSETRGGYTF
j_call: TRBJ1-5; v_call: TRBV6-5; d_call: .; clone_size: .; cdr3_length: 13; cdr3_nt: TGTGCCAGCAGTCGTGGGGGGAATCAGCCCCAGCATTTT; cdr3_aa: CASSRGGNQPQHF
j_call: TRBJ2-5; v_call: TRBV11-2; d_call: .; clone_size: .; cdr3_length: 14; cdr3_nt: TGTGCCAGCAGCTTCCACACAGACCAAGAGACCCAGTACTTC; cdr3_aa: CASSFHTDQETQYF
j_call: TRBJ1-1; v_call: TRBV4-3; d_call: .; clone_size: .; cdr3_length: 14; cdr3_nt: TGCGCCAGCAGCCAAGATGGCAGGGCGGGAGGAGCTTTCTTT; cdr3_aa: CASSQDGRAGGAFF
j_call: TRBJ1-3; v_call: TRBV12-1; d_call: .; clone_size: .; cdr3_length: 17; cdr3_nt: TGTGCCAGCAGCTCGCTGCACAGGGGGCTCAGAGGAAACACCATATATTTT; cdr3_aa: CASSSLHRGLRGNTIYF
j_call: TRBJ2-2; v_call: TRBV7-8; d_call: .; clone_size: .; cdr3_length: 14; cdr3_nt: TGTGCCAGCAGCTTAGCCCGAAGCCCCGGGGAGCTGTTTTTT; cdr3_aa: CASSLARSPGELFF
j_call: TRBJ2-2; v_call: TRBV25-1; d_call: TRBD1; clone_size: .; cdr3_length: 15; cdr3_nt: TGTGCCAGCACTAGGGACAGGATGAACACCGGGGAGCTGTTTTTT; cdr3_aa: CASTRDRMNTGELFF
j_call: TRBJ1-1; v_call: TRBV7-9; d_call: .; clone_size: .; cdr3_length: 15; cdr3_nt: TGTGCCAGCAGATCCACCGGGGGTGTCGACACTGAAGCTTTCTTT; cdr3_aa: CASRSTGGVDTEAFF
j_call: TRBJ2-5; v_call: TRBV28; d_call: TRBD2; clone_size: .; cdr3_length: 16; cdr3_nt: TGTGCCAGCAGTCCTGGCGGGGGTGGGAACCAAGAGACCCAGTACTTC; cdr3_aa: CASSPGGGGNQETQYF
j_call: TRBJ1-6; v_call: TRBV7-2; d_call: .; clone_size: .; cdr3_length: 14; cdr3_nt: TGTGCCAGCAGCTTTATCTCCTATAATTCACCCCTCCACTTT; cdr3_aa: CASSFISYNSPLHF
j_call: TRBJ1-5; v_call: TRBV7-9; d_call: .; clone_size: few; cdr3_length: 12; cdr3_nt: TGTGCCAGCAGTCCCGGGGATCAGCCCCAGCATTTT; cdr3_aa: CASSPGDQPQHF
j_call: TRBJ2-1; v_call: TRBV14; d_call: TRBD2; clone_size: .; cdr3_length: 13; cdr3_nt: TGTGCCAGCAGGCGCGGGGGTCCCGGGGAGCAGTTCTTC; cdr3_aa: CASRRGGPGEQFF
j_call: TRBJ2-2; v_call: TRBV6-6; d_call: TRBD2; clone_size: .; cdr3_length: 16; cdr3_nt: TGTGCCAGCAGTTACTCGCGGGGGAAGAACACCGGGGAGCTGTTTTTT; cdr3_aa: CASSYSRGKNTGELFF
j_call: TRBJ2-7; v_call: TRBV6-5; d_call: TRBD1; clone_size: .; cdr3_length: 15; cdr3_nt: TGTGCCAGCAACCCTGAGGGACAGGGCAGGTACGAGCAGTACTTC; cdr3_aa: CASNPEGQGRYEQYF
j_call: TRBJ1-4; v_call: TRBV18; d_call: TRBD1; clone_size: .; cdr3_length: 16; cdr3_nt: TGTGCCAGCTCACTCGGACAGGCTCCAACTAATGAAAAACTGTTTTTT; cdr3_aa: CASSLGQAPTNEKLFF
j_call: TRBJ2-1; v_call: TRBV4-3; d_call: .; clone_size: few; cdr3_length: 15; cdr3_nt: TGCGCCAGCAGCCAAGACCCCACGGGGTACAATGAGCAGTTCTTC; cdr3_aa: CASSQDPTGYNEQFF
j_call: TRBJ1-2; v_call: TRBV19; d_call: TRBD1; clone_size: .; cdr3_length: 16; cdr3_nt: TGTGCCAGTAGTGTGCTTTTGGGACAGGGGGACTATGGCTACACCTTC; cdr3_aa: CASSVLLGQGDYGYTF
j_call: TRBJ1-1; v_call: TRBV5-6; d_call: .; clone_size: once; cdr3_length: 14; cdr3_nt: TGTGCCAGCAGCAAGGACGCAGCGGTTCGTGACCACATTTTT; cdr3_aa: CASSKDAAVRDHIF
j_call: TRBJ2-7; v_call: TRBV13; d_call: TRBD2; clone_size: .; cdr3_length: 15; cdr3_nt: TGTGCCAGCAGCTTAGGGACGGGGGGAAACTACGAGCAGTACTTC; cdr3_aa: CASSLGTGGNYEQYF
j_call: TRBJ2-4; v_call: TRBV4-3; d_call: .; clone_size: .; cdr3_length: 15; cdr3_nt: TGCGCCAGCAGCCAAATGACCAGGACAGAAAACATTCAGTACTTC; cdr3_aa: CASSQMTRTENIQYF
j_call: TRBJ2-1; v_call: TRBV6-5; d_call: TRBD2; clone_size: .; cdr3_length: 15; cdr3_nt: TGTGCCAGCTCTCTTCCCCTAGCGGAAGACAATGAGCAGTTCTTC; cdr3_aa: CASSLPLAEDNEQFF
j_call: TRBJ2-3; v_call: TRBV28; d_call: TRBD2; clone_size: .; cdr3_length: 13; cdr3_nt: TGTGCCAGCCGGGGGGTTCGAACAGATACGCAGTATTTT; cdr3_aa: CASRGVRTDTQYF
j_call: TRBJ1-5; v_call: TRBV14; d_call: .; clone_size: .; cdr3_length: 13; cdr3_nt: TGTGCCAGCAGCCAGGGCCGGCGGGGTCCCCAGCATTTT; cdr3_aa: CASSQGRRGPQHF
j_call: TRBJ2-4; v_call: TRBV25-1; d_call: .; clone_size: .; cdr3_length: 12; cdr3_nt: TGTGCCAGCCAGGAGGGGCGCGGCATTCAGTACTTC; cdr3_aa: CASQEGRGIQYF
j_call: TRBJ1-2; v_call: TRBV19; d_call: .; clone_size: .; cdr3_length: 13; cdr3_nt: TGTGCCAGTCAACGGGGGGTGGCCTATGGCTACACCTTC; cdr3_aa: CASQRGVAYGYTF
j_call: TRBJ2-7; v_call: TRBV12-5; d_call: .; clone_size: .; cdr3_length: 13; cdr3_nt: TGTGCTAGTGGTTTCGGCAGGGCCTACGAGCAGTACTTC; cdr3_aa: CASGFGRAYEQYF
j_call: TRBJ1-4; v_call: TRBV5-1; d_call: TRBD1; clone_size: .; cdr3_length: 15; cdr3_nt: TGCGCCAGCAGCTTAAACAGGGGGCATAATGAAAAACTGTTTTTT; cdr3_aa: CASSLNRGHNEKLFF
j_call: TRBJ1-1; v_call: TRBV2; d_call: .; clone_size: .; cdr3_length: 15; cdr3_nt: TGTGCCAGCAGTGATATCAGCGGGATGAACACTGAAGCTTTCTTT; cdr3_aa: CASSDISGMNTEAFF
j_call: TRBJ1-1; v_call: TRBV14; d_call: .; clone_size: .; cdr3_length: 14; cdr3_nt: TGTGCCAGCAGCCACAGGGGAGCTAGGACTGAAGCTTTCTTT; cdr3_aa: CASSHRGARTEAFF
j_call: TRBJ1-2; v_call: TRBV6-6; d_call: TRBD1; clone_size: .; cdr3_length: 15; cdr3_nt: TGTGCCAGCAGTTACTCGGGACAGTCCCCCTATGGCTACACCTTC; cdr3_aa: CASSYSGQSPYGYTF
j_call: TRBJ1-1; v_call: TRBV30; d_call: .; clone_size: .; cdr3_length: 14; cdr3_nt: TGTGCCTGGGTCGGCGGCGGGGGGGGCACTGAAGCTTTCTTT; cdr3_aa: CAWVGGGGGTEAFF